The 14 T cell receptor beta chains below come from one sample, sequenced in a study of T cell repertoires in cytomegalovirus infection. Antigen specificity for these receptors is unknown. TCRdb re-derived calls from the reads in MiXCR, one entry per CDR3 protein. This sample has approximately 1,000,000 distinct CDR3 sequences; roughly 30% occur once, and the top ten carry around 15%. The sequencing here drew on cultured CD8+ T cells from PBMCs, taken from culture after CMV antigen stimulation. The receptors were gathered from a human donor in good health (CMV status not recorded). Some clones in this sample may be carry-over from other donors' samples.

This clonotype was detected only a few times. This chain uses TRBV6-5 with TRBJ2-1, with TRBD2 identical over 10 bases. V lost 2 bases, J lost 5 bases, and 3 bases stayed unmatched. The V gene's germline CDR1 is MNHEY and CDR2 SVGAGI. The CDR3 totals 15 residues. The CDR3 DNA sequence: TGTGCCAGCAGTTACCTTCTAGCGGGGGACAATGAGCAGTTCTTC. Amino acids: CASSYLLAGDNEQFF.

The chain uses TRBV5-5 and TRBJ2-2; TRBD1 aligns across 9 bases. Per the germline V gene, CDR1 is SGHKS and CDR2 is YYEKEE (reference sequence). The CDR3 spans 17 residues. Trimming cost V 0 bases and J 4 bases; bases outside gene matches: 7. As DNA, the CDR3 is TGTGCCAGCAGCTTGGAGGTACAGGGGGCTGGCACCGGGGAGCTGTTTTTT. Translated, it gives CASSLEVQGAGTGELFF. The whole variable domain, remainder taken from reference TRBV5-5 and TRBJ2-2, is DAGVTQSPTHLIKTRGQQVTLRCSPISGHKSVSWYQQVLGQGPQFIFQYYEKEERGRGNFPDRFSARQFPNYSSELNVNALLLGDSALYLCASSLEVQGAGTGELFFGEGSRLTVL.

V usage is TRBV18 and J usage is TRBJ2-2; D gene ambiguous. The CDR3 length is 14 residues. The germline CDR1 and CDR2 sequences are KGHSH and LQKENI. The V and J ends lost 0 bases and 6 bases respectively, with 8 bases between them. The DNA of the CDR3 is TGTGCCAGCTCACCACCATACGGGCCCGGGGAGCTGTTTTTT. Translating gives CASSPPYGPGELFF.

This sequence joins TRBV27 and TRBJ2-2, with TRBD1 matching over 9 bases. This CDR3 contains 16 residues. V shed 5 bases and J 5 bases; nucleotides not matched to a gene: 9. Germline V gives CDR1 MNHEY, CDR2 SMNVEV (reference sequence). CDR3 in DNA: TGTGCCAGCAGTCCCAGTCCCGGGACAGGGACCGGGGAGCTGTTTTTT. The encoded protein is CASSPSPGTGTGELFF.

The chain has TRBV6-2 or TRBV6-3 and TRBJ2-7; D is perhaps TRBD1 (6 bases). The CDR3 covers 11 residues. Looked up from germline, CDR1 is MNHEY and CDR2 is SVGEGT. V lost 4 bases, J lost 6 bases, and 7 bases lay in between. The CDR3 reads CASSLGAEQYV. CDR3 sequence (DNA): TGTGCCAGCAGTTTGGGGGCCGAGCAGTACGTC.

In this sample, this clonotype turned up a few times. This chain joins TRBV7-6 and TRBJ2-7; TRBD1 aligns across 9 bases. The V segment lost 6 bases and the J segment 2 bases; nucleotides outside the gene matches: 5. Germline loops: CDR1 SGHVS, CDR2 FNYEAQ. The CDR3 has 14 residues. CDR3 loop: CASRRDRVTYEQYF. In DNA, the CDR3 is TGTGCCAGCAGACGGGACAGGGTGACCTACGAGCAGTACTTC.

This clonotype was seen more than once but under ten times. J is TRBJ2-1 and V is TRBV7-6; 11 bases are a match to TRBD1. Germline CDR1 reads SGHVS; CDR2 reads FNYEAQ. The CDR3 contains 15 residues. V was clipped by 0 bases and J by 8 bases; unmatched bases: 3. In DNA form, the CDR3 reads TGTGCCAGCAGCTTAGCGGGACAGGGGGTTTATGAGCAGTTCTTC. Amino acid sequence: CASSLAGQGVYEQFF.

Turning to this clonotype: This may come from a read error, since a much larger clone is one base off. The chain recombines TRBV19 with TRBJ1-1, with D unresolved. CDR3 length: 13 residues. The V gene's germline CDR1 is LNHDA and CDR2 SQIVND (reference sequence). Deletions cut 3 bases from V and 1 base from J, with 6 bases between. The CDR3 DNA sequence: TGTGCCAGTAGTATGTGGCCGAACACTGAAGCTTTCTTT. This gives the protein CASSMWPNTEAFF.

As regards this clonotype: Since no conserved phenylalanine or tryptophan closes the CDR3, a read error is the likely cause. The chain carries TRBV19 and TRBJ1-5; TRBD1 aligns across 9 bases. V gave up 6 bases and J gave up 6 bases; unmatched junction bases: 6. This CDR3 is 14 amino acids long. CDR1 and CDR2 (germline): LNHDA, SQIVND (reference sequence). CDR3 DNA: TGTGCCAGTAGACCACAGGGGGCGATTCAGCCCCAGCATTCT. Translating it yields CASRPQGAIQPQHS.

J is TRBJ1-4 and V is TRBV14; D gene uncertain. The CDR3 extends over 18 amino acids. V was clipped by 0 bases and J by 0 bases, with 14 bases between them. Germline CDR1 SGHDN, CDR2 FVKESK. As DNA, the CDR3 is TGTGCCAGCAGCCAAGATGAGGATAGGTTTGCAACTAATGAAAAACTGTTTTTT. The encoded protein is CASSQDEDRFATNEKLFF.

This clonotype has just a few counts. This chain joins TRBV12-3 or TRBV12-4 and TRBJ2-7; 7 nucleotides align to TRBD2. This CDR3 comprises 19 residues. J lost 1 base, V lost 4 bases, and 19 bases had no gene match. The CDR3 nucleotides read TGTGCCAGCAGTTCCAGCTCCCGGGACGGTACGGGGGGTTCCTACGAGCAGTACTTC. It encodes CASSSSSRDGTGGSYEQYF.

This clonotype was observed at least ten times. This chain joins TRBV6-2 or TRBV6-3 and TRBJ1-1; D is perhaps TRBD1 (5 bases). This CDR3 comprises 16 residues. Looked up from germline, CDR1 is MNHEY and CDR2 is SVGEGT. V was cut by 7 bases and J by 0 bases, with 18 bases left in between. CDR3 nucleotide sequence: TGTGCCAGCAATATCCCGGGGGGGTCGGTGAACACTGAAGCTTTCTTT. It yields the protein CASNIPGGSVNTEAFF.

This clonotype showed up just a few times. DNA of the CDR3: TGTGCCAGCAGCCAAGATCGGGGGGCGCGCTATGGCTACACCTTC. This codes for CASSQDRGARYGYTF. The V and J genes are TRBV14 and TRBJ1-2; tentatively, D is TRBD1 (6 bases). The germline V gene has CDR1 SGHDN and CDR2 FVKESK. The CDR3 has 15 residues. The ends were cut back, 0 bases at V and 4 bases at J, with 12 bases in the middle.

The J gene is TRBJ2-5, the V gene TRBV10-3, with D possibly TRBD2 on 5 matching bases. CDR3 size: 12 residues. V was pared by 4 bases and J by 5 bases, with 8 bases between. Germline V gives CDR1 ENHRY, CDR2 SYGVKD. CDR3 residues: CAISVPGETQYF. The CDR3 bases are TGTGCCATCAGTGTACCGGGGGAGACCCAGTACTTC.